Listed here are 27 T cell receptor beta chains from one sample, sequenced in a study of siplizumab effects on memory and regulatory T cells. Here immunoSEQ multiplex PCR was the method, and the copy in TCRdb shows in-frame clones only, minus some. The sample carries 90,000 to 110,000 clones, 93% recorded once. The sequencing sample was made of CD4+ T cells sorted from blood. The origin of the receptors is a human donor in good health.

This chain connects TRBV6-5 to TRBJ1-1, with 9 bases fitting TRBD1. Germline lookup yields CDR1 MNHEY and CDR2 SVGAGI. J gave up 0 bases and V 2 bases, and 4 bases lay outside the gene matches. CDR3 length: 16 residues. Written as DNA, the CDR3 is TGTGCCAGCAGTTACGTAGGACAGGGGATGAACACTGAAGCTTTCTTT. The encoded protein is CASSYVGQGMNTEAFF.

The genes are TRBV11-3 and TRBJ1-3, with D unresolved. The V and J ends lost 3 bases and 4 bases respectively, with 13 bases between them. The germline CDR1 and CDR2 sequences are SGHNT and YENEEA. The CDR3 loop spans 15 amino acids. CDR3 loop: CASSFSGQLGNTIYF. The DNA for the CDR3 is TGTGCCAGCAGCTTCTCCGGGCAACTGGGAAACACCATATATTTT.

The chain employs TRBV4-1 and TRBJ1-3; perhaps TRBD1 as D (6 bases). Per the germline V gene, CDR1 is MGHRA and CDR2 is YSYEKL. CDR3 length: 15 amino acids. Trimming pared 1 base from V and 4 bases from J, leaving 11 bases between. CDR3 residues: CASSQGGQRGNTIYF. The CDR3 DNA reads as TGCGCCAGCAGCCAAGGAGGACAGCGGGGAAACACCATATATTTT.

V gene TRBV19 combines with J gene TRBJ2-3; D uncertain. Germline CDR1 reads LNHDA; CDR2 reads SQIVND (reference sequence). This CDR3 contains 15 residues. V was clipped by 3 bases and J by 1 base, with 11 bases between them. For the CDR3, the DNA is TGTGCCAGTAGTATCGTAGGGTCGGGCACAGATACGCAGTATTTT. Protein: CASSIVGSGTDTQYF.

J is TRBJ2-1 and V is TRBV6-1, with 9 bases lining up with TRBD2. The CDR3 has 17 amino acids. Germline CDR1 is MNHNS and CDR2 is SASEGT. The trim removed 0 bases at V and 4 bases at J, leaving 7 bases unmatched. The DNA for the CDR3 is TGTGCCAGCAGTGAAGCGCTGTTAGCGGGGGAGTACAATGAGCAGTTCTTC. This encodes CASSEALLAGEYNEQFF.

V and J are TRBV7-9 and TRBJ2-5; 7 nucleotides match TRBD2. Germline CDR1 SEHNR, CDR2 FQNEAQ (reference sequence). The V gene end was trimmed by 5 bases and the J gene end by 2 bases; junction bases not matched to a gene: 8. The CDR3 length is 15 residues. CDR3 coding DNA: TGTGCCAGCAGCGCCTTGGGGGGGAGACAAGAGACCCAGTACTTC. Its protein product is CASSALGGRQETQYF. Drawing the rest from reference TRBV7-9 and TRBJ2-5, the complete variable domain is DTGVSQNPRHKITKRGQNVTFRCDPISEHNRLYWYRQTLGQGPEFLTYFQNEAQLEKSRLLSDRFSAERPKGSFSTLEIQRTEQGDSAMYLCASSALGGRQETQYFGPGTRLLVL.

This rearrangement joins TRBV11-3 to TRBJ1-1; 7 bases align to TRBD1. CDR1 and CDR2 from the germline V gene are SGHNT and YENEEA. This CDR3 comprises 15 residues. J gave up 0 bases and V 3 bases, and 4 bases lay outside the gene matches. This CDR3 is CASSFDRVMNTEAFF. CDR3 sequence (DNA): TGTGCCAGCAGCTTCGACAGGGTAATGAACACTGAAGCTTTCTTT.

This clone is a singleton in its sample. The chain combines TRBV6-6 with TRBJ1-6; tentative D call: TRBD1 (5 bases). The CDR3 sequence is 13 residues long. The V end was cut by 7 bases, the J end by 7 bases, with 11 bases between. CDR1 MNHNY and CDR2 SVGAGI come from the germline V gene (reference sequence). The CDR3 spells CASIRDGNSPLHF. CDR3 sequence (DNA): TGTGCCAGCATCCGGGACGGAAATTCACCCCTCCACTTT.

The chain carries TRBV6-5 and TRBJ1-6, with D possibly matching TRBD1 (6 bases). CDR3 length equals 14 residues. The germline CDR1 and CDR2 sequences are MNHEY and SVGAGI. Trimming removed 4 bases at V and 6 bases at J, with 10 bases between. CDR3 region: CASSSGQSNSPLHF. CDR3 in DNA: TGTGCCAGCAGTTCAGGACAGTCTAATTCACCCCTCCACTTT.

The chain has TRBV2 and TRBJ1-4; 9 bases match TRBD1. This CDR3 has 14 residues. CDR1 and CDR2 (germline): SNHLY, FYNNEI. Trimming cost V 7 bases and J 7 bases; bases outside gene matches: 7. The CDR3 loop is CASTLGQGGEKLFF. CDR3 nucleotides: TGTGCCAGCACCCTGGGACAGGGTGGTGAAAAACTGTTTTTT.

The genes are TRBV18 and TRBJ1-1; TRBD1 is a possible D gene (6 bases). Germline CDR1 and CDR2: KGHSH and LQKENI. This CDR3 has 15 residues. Trimming took off 5 bases at V and 4 bases at J, with 17 bases between the two ends. The CDR3 region is CASSSKTGEFTEAFF. The CDR3 coding sequence is TGTGCCAGCTCATCAAAGACAGGCGAATTCACTGAAGCTTTCTTT.

V and J are TRBV6-1 and TRBJ2-5; D unresolved. Trimming stripped 6 bases from V and 1 base from J, with 0 bases between. The CDR3 covers 10 residues. Germline lookup yields CDR1 MNHNS and CDR2 SASEGT. Written as DNA, the CDR3 is TGTGCCAGCAGCCAAGAGACCCAGTACTTC. Its translation: CASSQETQYF.

The chain has TRBV4-1 and TRBJ1-1; TRBD1 might be the D (5 bases). V lost 4 bases and J 5 bases, leaving 14 bases between the germline ends. The CDR3 runs 14 residues. CDR1 and CDR2 from the germline V gene are MGHRA and YSYEKL. The DNA for the CDR3 is TGCGCCAGCAGCCCTGAATGGGGGTATACTGAAGCTTTCTTT. It codes for CASSPEWGYTEAFF.

The chain is built from TRBV27 and TRBJ1-5, with D unresolved. This CDR3 is built from 13 residues. Trimming removed 5 bases from V and 1 base from J, with 6 bases in between. Germline V gene data show CDR1 as MNHEY and CDR2 as SMNVEV (reference sequence). In nucleotides, the CDR3 is TGTGCCAGCAGTATAGCCAGCAATCAGCCCCAGCATTTT. Amino acid sequence: CASSIASNQPQHF.

V and J are TRBV2 and TRBJ2-2, with 7 bases that match TRBD1. In germline, CDR1 is SNHLY, CDR2 FYNNEI. V lost 4 bases to trimming and J lost 1 base; unmatched junction nucleotides: 3. This CDR3 contains 15 residues. In DNA, the CDR3 is TGTGCCAGCAGTGGTGGGACAGTGAACACCGGGGAGCTGTTTTTT. This sequence encodes CASSGGTVNTGELFF.

This clone was counted only a few times. The rearrangement joins TRBV28 to TRBJ2-7; D unclear. This CDR3 comprises 13 residues. Deletions cut 4 bases from V and 0 bases from J, with 7 bases between. Germline assignment: CDR1 MDHEN and CDR2 SYDVKM. The CDR3 sequence is CASSSSISYEQYF. In DNA, the CDR3 is TGTGCCAGCAGTTCGTCCATCTCCTACGAGCAGTACTTC.

The chain recombines TRBV7-9 with TRBJ2-2; D is perhaps TRBD1 (7 bases). Germline CDR1 and CDR2: SEHNR and FQNEAQ (reference sequence). This CDR3 comprises 15 residues. The V and J ends lost 5 bases and 5 bases respectively, with 15 bases between them. The CDR3 bases are TGTGCCAGCAGCCCCTGGGCAGGGGGGACCGGGGAGCTGTTTTTT. Protein product: CASSPWAGGTGELFF. The whole variable domain, filled in from reference TRBV7-9 and TRBJ2-2, reads DTGVSQNPRHKITKRGQNVTFRCDPISEHNRLYWYRQTLGQGPEFLTYFQNEAQLEKSRLLSDRFSAERPKGSFSTLEIQRTEQGDSAMYLCASSPWAGGTGELFFGEGSRLTVL.

This clone was observed once. The rearrangement joins TRBV9 to TRBJ2-1, with no clear D. Deletions cut 0 bases from V and 5 bases from J, with 21 bases between. The CDR3 length is 18 residues. Germline CDR1 reads SGDLS; CDR2 reads YYNGEE. This CDR3 is CASSVDALTSGTNNEQFF. In DNA, the CDR3 is TGTGCCAGCAGCGTAGATGCTCTTACGTCGGGCACTAACAATGAGCAGTTCTTC.

This clone was observed a single time. This sequence joins TRBV5-6 and TRBJ1-3; 8 bases are a match to TRBD1. Per the germline V gene, CDR1 is SGHDT and CDR2 is YYEEEE. The CDR3 has 15 residues. The trim removed 3 bases at V and 3 bases at J, leaving 5 bases unmatched. DNA for the CDR3: TGTGCCAGCAGCTCGCAGGGGGCGGGTGGAAACACCATATATTTT. Its protein is CASSSQGAGGNTIYF.

This chain uses TRBV19 with TRBJ1-1; a possible D gene is TRBD1 (5 bases). Germline V gene sequence: CDR1 LNHDA, CDR2 SQIVND (reference sequence). The CDR3 has 12 amino acids. Trimming removed 7 bases from V and 10 bases from J, with 16 bases in between. CDR3 loop: CASTIAGGGAFF. As DNA, the CDR3 is TGTGCCAGTACTATCGCCGGGGGGGGAGCTTTCTTT.

V is TRBV30 and J is TRBJ1-2; 9 positions agree with TRBD1. This CDR3 has 14 amino acids. Trimming removed 0 bases from V and 4 bases from J; junction bases left unmatched: 3. The germline gives CDR1 GTSNPN, CDR2 SVGIG (reference sequence). This chain's CDR3 is CAWSVGQGIYGYTF. As DNA, the CDR3 is TGTGCCTGGAGTGTTGGACAGGGGATCTATGGCTACACCTTC. The complete variable domain, with remaining parts taken from reference TRBV30 and TRBJ1-2, reads SQTIHQWPATLVQPVGSPLSLECTVEGTSNPNLYWYRQAAGRGLQLLFYSVGIGQISSEVPQNLSASRPQDRQFILSSKKLLLSDSGFYLCAWSVGQGIYGYTFGSGTRLTVV.

V and J are TRBV19 and TRBJ2-5; 12 bases match TRBD1. The CDR3 covers 16 residues. Germline V lookup: CDR1 LNHDA, CDR2 SQIVND (reference sequence). With V trimmed by 3 bases and J by 4 bases, 6 bases remained unmatched. The CDR3 DNA reads as TGTGCCAGTAGTATGGGGGGACAGGGGGCACGAGAGACCCAGTACTTC. This gives the protein CASSMGGQGARETQYF.

The chain couples TRBV9 to TRBJ2-7; 12 bases match TRBD2. The CDR3 totals 18 residues. The V gene end was trimmed by 3 bases and the J gene end by 5 bases; junction bases not matched to a gene: 15. Per germline, CDR1 SGDLS and CDR2 YYNGEE. CDR3 nucleotides: TGTGCCAGCAGCGCGAGTGGGGCTAGCGGGAGGGAGGCCCACGAGCAGTACTTC. Protein: CASSASGASGREAHEQYF.

The chain couples TRBV27 to TRBJ2-7; D is undetermined. The length of the CDR3 is 15 residues. V was shortened by 3 bases and J by 5 bases, with 17 bases between the two germline ends. Germline V gene lookup returns CDR1 MNHEY and CDR2 SMNVEV (reference sequence). CDR3 sequence reads: CASSFGRVGRDEQYF. As DNA, the CDR3 is TGTGCCAGCAGTTTCGGCCGAGTGGGTAGAGACGAGCAGTACTTC.

This chain joins TRBV27 and TRBJ2-1; 11 bases are shared with TRBD1. The V gene end was trimmed by 4 bases and the J gene end by 6 bases; junction bases not matched to a gene: 5. The CDR3 has 15 amino acids. The V gene's germline CDR1 is MNHEY and CDR2 SMNVEV (reference sequence). The CDR3 is CASSSLGTGGNEQFF. CDR3 in DNA: TGTGCCAGCAGTTCGCTGGGGACAGGGGGCAATGAGCAGTTCTTC.

In this sample, this clone turned up a few times. The chain uses TRBV5-6 and TRBJ2-7, with 9 positions matching TRBD2. This CDR3 has 17 amino acids. V dropped 4 bases and J dropped 0; count of bases not matched to a gene: 11. Per germline, CDR1 SGHDT and CDR2 YYEEEE. For the CDR3, the DNA is TGTGCCAGCAGCACTTTTCGACTAGCGGCTTCCTCCTACGAGCAGTACTTC. Amino acids: CASSTFRLAASSYEQYF.

The rearrangement uses TRBV2 and TRBJ2-7; perhaps TRBD2 as D (5 bases). Per the germline V gene, CDR1 is SNHLY and CDR2 is FYNNEI. CDR3 length equals 14 residues. V lost 6 bases, J lost 3 bases, and 15 bases lay in between. The CDR3 is CASRDWGPDYEQYF. The CDR3, as DNA: TGTGCCAGCAGGGACTGGGGTCCCGACTACGAGCAGTACTTC.